These 28 T cell receptor beta chains share one sample of origin, sequenced in a study of siplizumab effects on memory and regulatory T cells (dated by TCRdb to the late 2010s). Library prep was done by the immunoSEQ multiplex PCR assay. Entries here come from immuneACCESS through TCRdb and include only in-frame sequences with V and J called. Some clones fail to appear in such tables; in the studies checked, an unresolved V gene covers under half of the shortfall, and the cause of the remainder is unknown. Counted in this sample were about 100,000 clones; approximately 92% of them appeared once. The ten largest account for 2.5% to 3% of the sample. Sequenced: CD4+ T cells sorted from blood. The receptors shown here come from a human donor in good health. Some clones in this sample may be carry-over from other donors' samples.

This sequence joins TRBV6-6 and TRBJ2-6; D possibly corresponds to TRBD2 (5 bases). Per germline, CDR1 MNHNY and CDR2 SVGAGI (reference sequence). V lost 3 bases and J 2 bases, leaving 8 bases between the germline ends. This CDR3 has 15 residues. CDR3 nucleotide sequence: TGTGCCAGCAGTTATGGAGGCGCTGGGGCCAACGTCCTGACTTTC. Its translation: CASSYGGAGANVLTF.

The chain uses TRBV4-1 and TRBJ2-5; D not certain. This CDR3 contains 16 residues. From germline, CDR1 is MGHRA and CDR2 YSYEKL. Trimming cost V 0 bases and J 7 bases, with 18 bases left between them. Written as DNA, the CDR3 is TGCGCCAGCAGCCAAGAGTTAGCCCTTGGGGTGGGGACCCAGTACTTC. This translates into CASSQELALGVGTQYF.

The chain employs TRBV6-4 and TRBJ1-2; TRBD1 aligns across 9 bases. Per the germline V gene, CDR1 is MRHNA and CDR2 is SNTAGT. This CDR3 comprises 14 residues. With V trimmed by 6 bases and J by 7 bases, 9 bases remained unmatched. The CDR3 region has the DNA TGTGCCAGCAGCCCAGAAACAGGGGGCGTTGGCTACACCTTC. Translation gives CASSPETGGVGYTF.

This sequence joins TRBV19 and TRBJ2-7; D unresolved. The V end was cut by 9 bases, the J end by 3 bases, with 9 bases between. The germline V gene has CDR1 LNHDA and CDR2 SQIVND (reference sequence). This CDR3 has 11 amino acids. CDR3 in DNA: TGTGCCAGCGAATCGGGCTACGAGCAGTACTTC. This sequence encodes CASESGYEQYF.

The chain carries TRBV6-1 and TRBJ1-5; D uncertain. This CDR3 spans 13 amino acids. CDR1 MNHNS and CDR2 SASEGT come from the germline V gene. V lost 3 bases to trimming and J lost 3 bases, with 6 bases between them. CDR3 sequence: CASSDQNNQPQHF. CDR3 nucleotides: TGTGCCAGCAGTGACCAGAACAATCAGCCCCAGCATTTT.

The chain is built from TRBV7-6 and TRBJ2-7, with 11 bases fitting TRBD2. With 10 bases clipped from V and 6 bases from J, the junction kept 23 bases outside the gene matches. Germline V CDR1 and CDR2: SGHVS, FNYEAQ. The CDR3 is made up of 18 amino acids. The CDR3 DNA reads as TGTGCCACCCGTAGGGACAGCGTCGTAGCGGGAGGGCCGTGCGAGCAGTACTTC. It specifies CATRRDSVVAGGPCEQYF. The full variable domain, rest sourced from reference TRBV7-6 and TRBJ2-7, is GAGVSQSPRYKVTKRGQDVALRCDPISGHVSLYWYRQALGQGPEFLTYFNYEAQQDKSGLPNDRFSAERPEGSISTLTIQRTEQRDSAMYRCATRRDSVVAGGPCEQYFGPGTRLTVT.

V and J are TRBV9 and TRBJ2-2; no clear D. The CDR3 covers 14 residues. Trimming shortened V by 3 bases and J by 2 bases, and 8 bases separated the two germline ends. Germline-derived CDR1 and CDR2 are SGDLS and YYNGEE. CDR3 nucleotide sequence: TGTGCCAGCAGCGCCAGACCTAACACCGGGGAGCTGTTTTTT. It specifies CASSARPNTGELFF.

The chain links TRBV18 to TRBJ1-4, with D uncertain. V was pared by 3 bases and J by 7 bases, with 12 bases between. This CDR3 comprises 14 residues. From germline, CDR1 is KGHSH and CDR2 LQKENI. The CDR3 bases are TGTGCCAGCTCACCTGAGGTACGGGGTGAAAAACTGTTTTTT. Its translation is CASSPEVRGEKLFF.

The rearrangement uses TRBV6-1 and TRBJ1-2; D is unresolved. This CDR3 spans 13 amino acids. Trimming pared 6 bases from V and 6 bases from J, leaving 14 bases between. CDR1 and CDR2 (germline): MNHNS, SASEGT. For the CDR3, the DNA is TGTGCCAGCAGATCAACAGTCCGGGATGGCTACACCTTC. Encoded protein: CASRSTVRDGYTF.

The gene calls are TRBV12-5 and TRBJ2-7; D is possibly TRBD2 (5 bases). The CDR3 is 14 residues long. Germline CDR1 is LGHNT and CDR2 is FRNRAP. Between the trimmed V and J ends, which lost 0 bases and 4 bases, there was a span of 10 bases. CDR3 amino acids: CASGLVREQYEQYF. The CDR3 DNA is TGTGCTAGTGGTTTGGTACGGGAACAGTACGAGCAGTACTTC.

This chain links TRBV6-1 with TRBJ2-1; 10 bases line up with TRBD2. Looked up from germline, CDR1 is MNHNS and CDR2 is SASEGT. This CDR3 region has 15 residues. J was trimmed by 8 bases and V by 6 bases; bases with no gene match: 10. The CDR3 loop reads CASRESSGSYHEQFF. For the CDR3, the DNA is TGTGCCAGCAGAGAATCTAGCGGGAGTTACCATGAGCAGTTCTTC.

The chain combines TRBV19 with TRBJ2-1; D is perhaps TRBD2 (6 bases). The ends were cut back, 4 bases at V and 1 base at J, with 8 bases in the middle. CDR1 is LNHDA, CDR2 SQIVND, per germline (reference sequence). CDR3 length: 14 residues. The CDR3: CASSSGMSYNEQFF. Written as DNA, the CDR3 is TGTGCCAGTAGTAGCGGGATGTCCTACAATGAGCAGTTCTTC.

This chain connects TRBV5-1 to TRBJ2-2, with a weak D call TRBD2 (5 bases). CDR1 is SGHRS and CDR2 is YFSETQ in the germline V gene. Trimming took 4 bases from V and 4 from J, leaving 8 bases between them. The length of the CDR3 is 13 residues. This CDR3 is CASSERFTGELFF. The CDR3 nucleotides are TGCGCCAGCAGCGAGCGGTTCACCGGGGAGCTGTTTTTT.

The rearrangement joins TRBV5-1 to TRBJ2-6; D may be TRBD1 (6 bases). The CDR3 loop spans 15 amino acids. Germline V gene sequence: CDR1 SGHRS, CDR2 YFSETQ. V was trimmed by 4 bases and J by 0 bases, leaving 8 bases between them. Here the CDR3 reads CASSTTGSGANVLTF. DNA for the CDR3: TGCGCCAGCAGCACGACAGGCTCTGGGGCCAACGTCCTGACTTTC.

The chain uses TRBV19 and TRBJ2-2; 10 nucleotides agree with TRBD1. CDR3 length equals 15 residues. Looked up from germline, CDR1 is LNHDA and CDR2 is SQIVND (reference sequence). J gave up 7 bases and V 5 bases, and 7 bases lay outside the gene matches. The CDR3 sequence is CASSLPGQGHGELFF. CDR3 coding DNA: TGTGCCAGTAGTCTTCCGGGACAGGGGCACGGGGAGCTGTTTTTT.

This rearrangement joins TRBV18 to TRBJ2-7; D is tentatively TRBD1 or TRBD2 (5 bases each). V lost 0 bases, J lost 5 bases, and 11 bases lay in between. The CDR3 has 14 amino acids. Germline V gene lookup returns CDR1 KGHSH and CDR2 LQKENI. The DNA of the CDR3 is TGTGCCAGCTCACCACCGAGTCTGGGGGACGAGCAGTACTTC. This sequence encodes CASSPPSLGDEQYF.

The genes are TRBV6-1 and TRBJ2-1; the D gene is possibly TRBD2 (6 bases). In germline, CDR1 is MNHNS, CDR2 SASEGT. This CDR3 spans 14 amino acids. V was cut by 6 bases and J by 3 bases, with 12 bases left in between. The CDR3: CASRAGPSYNEQFF. The CDR3 DNA reads TGTGCCAGCAGGGCGGGACCAAGCTACAATGAGCAGTTCTTC.

V usage is TRBV19 and J usage is TRBJ2-5; D is unclear. Germline CDR1 LNHDA, CDR2 SQIVND (reference sequence). The V gene lost 6 bases and the J gene lost 4 bases, with 12 bases spanning the gap. The CDR3 runs 13 residues. The CDR3 reads CASRGLPGETQYF. The CDR3, as DNA: TGTGCCAGTAGAGGGCTACCTGGAGAGACCCAGTACTTC.

The CDR3 DNA reads as TGTGCCACAAGAACTTCATCGTTCACAGATACGCAGTATTTT. Its protein product is CATRTSSFTDTQYF. V is TRBV6-4 and J is TRBJ2-3; unclear D gene. Germline CDR1 and CDR2: MRHNA and SNTAGT. V lost 10 bases and J 2 bases, leaving 16 bases between the germline ends. The CDR3 totals 14 residues.

The chain employs TRBV7-6 and TRBJ2-7; 8 bases line up with TRBD1. The germline V gene encodes CDR1 SGHVS and CDR2 FNYEAQ. The CDR3 runs to 16 residues. V gave up 0 bases and J gave up 0 bases; unmatched junction bases: 4. The CDR3 region is CASSLAGTGPSYEQYF. CDR3 in DNA: TGTGCCAGCAGCTTAGCGGGGACAGGACCCTCCTACGAGCAGTACTTC.

The V call is TRBV5-1, the J call TRBJ1-3, with D hard to call. Trimming pared 1 base from V and 3 bases from J, leaving 8 bases between. Germline CDR1 SGHRS, CDR2 YFSETQ. This CDR3 is 14 amino acids long. CDR3 in amino acids: CASSLMEHGNTIYF. DNA of the CDR3: TGCGCCAGCAGCTTGATGGAGCATGGAAACACCATATATTTT.

This clone was observed a single time. The gene calls are TRBV7-2 and TRBJ2-1; 10 bases are a match to TRBD2. The germline V gene encodes CDR1 SGHTA and CDR2 FQGNSA. This CDR3 spans 12 amino acids. Germline trimming cut 5 bases from V and 13 bases from J; bases unmatched to any gene: 5. This CDR3 is CASSKTSGEQFF. CDR3 bases: TGTGCCAGCAGCAAAACTAGCGGGGAACAGTTCTTC.

This clone was detected a few times. As DNA, the CDR3 is TGTGCCAGCAGTTACTCTCGGCAGCCGATGAACACTGAAGCTTTCTTT. Translated, it gives CASSYSRQPMNTEAFF. The gene calls are TRBV6-5 and TRBJ1-1; D remains unclear. V was pared by 0 bases and J by 0 bases, with 11 bases between. The germline V gene encodes CDR1 MNHEY and CDR2 SVGAGI. CDR3 length equals 16 residues.

This chain joins TRBV19 and TRBJ1-1; unclear D gene. Germline assignment: CDR1 LNHDA and CDR2 SQIVND (reference sequence). Trimming removed 1 base at V and 1 base at J, with 13 bases between. This CDR3 spans 16 amino acids. CDR3 sequence: CASSIVGAGPNTEAFF. In nucleotides, the CDR3 is TGTGCCAGTAGTATAGTGGGCGCAGGACCGAACACTGAAGCTTTCTTT. Using reference TRBV19 and TRBJ1-1 for the parts outside the CDR3, the full variable domain is DGGITQSPKYLFRKEGQNVTLSCEQNLNHDAMYWYRQDPGQGLRLIYYSQIVNDFQKGDIAEGYSVSREKKESFPLTVTSAQKNPTAFYLCASSIVGAGPNTEAFFGQGTRLTVV.

The CDR3 loop is CASSLGEGVGYTF. CDR3 DNA sequence: TGTGCCAGCAGCTTGGGTGAGGGGGTTGGCTACACCTTC. The V gene is TRBV5-5, the J gene TRBJ1-2; D is possibly TRBD1 (6 bases). The CDR3 sequence is 13 residues long. Trimming removed 0 bases from V and 7 bases from J, with 10 bases in between. The germline CDR1 and CDR2 sequences are SGHKS and YYEKEE (reference sequence).

The CDR3 spells CASSLYGSRTGELFF. The CDR3 DNA reads TGCGCCAGCAGCTTGTATGGGAGTCGCACCGGGGAGCTGTTTTTT. The chain uses TRBV5-1 and TRBJ2-2, with D possibly TRBD2 on 5 matching bases. V was pared by 1 base and J by 4 bases, with 11 bases between. The length of the CDR3 is 15 residues. CDR1 and CDR2 (germline): SGHRS, YFSETQ.

The V call is TRBV5-1, the J call TRBJ2-7; D may be TRBD2 (5 bases). The germline CDR1 and CDR2 sequences are SGHRS and YFSETQ. V was pared by 0 bases and J by 3 bases, with 13 bases between. The CDR3 is made up of 15 amino acids. In nucleotides, the CDR3 is TGCGCCAGCAGCTTGGATGGTAGCGACTTCTACGAGCAGTACTTC. Amino acids: CASSLDGSDFYEQYF.

The chain is built from TRBV29-1 and TRBJ1-5, with D perhaps TRBD1 (5 bases). V shed 4 bases and J shed 2 bases, with 6 bases lying between them. CDR3 size: 12 residues. CDR1 is SQVTM, CDR2 ANQGSEA, per germline. CDR3 DNA: TGCAGCGTTGGAGGGGGCAATCAGCCCCAGCATTTT. This codes for CSVGGGNQPQHF.